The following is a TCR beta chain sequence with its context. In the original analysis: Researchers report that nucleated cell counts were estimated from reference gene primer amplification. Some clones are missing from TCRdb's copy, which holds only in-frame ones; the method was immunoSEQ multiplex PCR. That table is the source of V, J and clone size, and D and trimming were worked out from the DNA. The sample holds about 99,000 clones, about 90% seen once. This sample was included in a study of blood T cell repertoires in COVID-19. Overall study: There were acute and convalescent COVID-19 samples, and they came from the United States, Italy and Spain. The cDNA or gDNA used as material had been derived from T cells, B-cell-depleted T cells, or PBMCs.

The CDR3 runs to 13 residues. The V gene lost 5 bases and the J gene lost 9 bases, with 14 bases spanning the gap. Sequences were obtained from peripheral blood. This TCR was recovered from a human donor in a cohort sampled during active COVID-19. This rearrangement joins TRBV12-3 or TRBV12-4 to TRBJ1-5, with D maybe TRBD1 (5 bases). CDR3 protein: CASSPGGGRPQHF. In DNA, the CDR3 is TGTGCCAGCAGTCCCGGGGGAGGCAGGCCCCAGCATTTT.